This TCR beta chain came from a study of cytomegalovirus exposure and HLA in healthy donors. The germline CDR1 and CDR2 sequences are SGDLS and YYNGEE. This CDR3 comprises 16 residues. Trimming left V 0 bases short and J 2 bases short, with 11 bases between. The PCR employed 60 Vbeta primers together with 13 Jbeta primers. The method was immunoSEQ multiplex PCR; TCRdb's version includes in-frame clones alone and lacks a portion of them. The sample consists of under 200,000 clones, about 75% of them appearing once. Study findings and constraints: In a later analysis, compared with equally common non-associated chains, HLA-associated beta chains were more expanded.

Concerning this clone itself: Its target is unknown.

Sequenced sample: PBMCs. The chain uses TRBV9 and TRBJ1-4, with D perhaps TRBD1 (6 bases). This receptor was obtained from a female donor in good health and CMV-seronegative. The CDR3 sequence: CASSVAQGPTNEKLFF. The CDR3 DNA is TGTGCCAGCAGCGTAGCACAGGGTCCGACTAATGAAAAACTGTTTTTT. Full variable domain (remainder filled in from reference TRBV9 and TRBJ1-4): DSGVTQTPKHLITATGQRVTLRCSPRSGDLSVYWYQQSLDQGLQFLIQYYNGEERAKGNILERFSAQQFPDLHSELNLSSLELGDSALYFCASSVAQGPTNEKLFFGSGTQLSVL.